This TCR beta chain was sequenced during a study of blood T cells in healthy people across ages. The CDR3 spans 16 residues. Germline CDR1 reads SGHRS; CDR2 reads YFSETQ. A note on this clonotype: Its ends do not fully match the called genes, so a read error is possible.

A sample-barcoded 5' primer and a J-beta primer mix were used in a second PCR of about 7 to 12 cycles. TCRdb reanalysed the 5' RACE reads using MiXCR and keeps one entry per CDR3 protein. The table has about 650,000 distinct CDR3 sequences, about 30% seen once; the top ten hold approximately 15%. Sequencing input: blood. This chain connects TRBV5-1 to TRBJ1-3; 11 bases map to TRBD1. The origin of this receptor is a woman at least 80 years old in good health. Here the CDR3 reads CANSPGQGASGNTIYF. CDR3 DNA sequence: TGCGCCAACAGCCCAGGACAGGGGGCCTCTGGAAACACCATATATTTT.